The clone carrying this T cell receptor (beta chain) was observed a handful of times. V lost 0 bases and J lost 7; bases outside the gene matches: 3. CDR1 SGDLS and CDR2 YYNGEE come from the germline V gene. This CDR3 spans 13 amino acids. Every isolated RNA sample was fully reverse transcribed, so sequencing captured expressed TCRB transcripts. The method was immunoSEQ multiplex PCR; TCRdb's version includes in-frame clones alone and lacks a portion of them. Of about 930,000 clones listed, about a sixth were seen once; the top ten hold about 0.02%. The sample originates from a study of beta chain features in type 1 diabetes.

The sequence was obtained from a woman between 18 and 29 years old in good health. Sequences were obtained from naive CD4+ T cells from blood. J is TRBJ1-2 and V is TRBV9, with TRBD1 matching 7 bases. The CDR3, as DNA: TGTGCCAGCAGCGTAGTGACAGGGCGTGGCTACACCTTC. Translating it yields CASSVVTGRGYTF.